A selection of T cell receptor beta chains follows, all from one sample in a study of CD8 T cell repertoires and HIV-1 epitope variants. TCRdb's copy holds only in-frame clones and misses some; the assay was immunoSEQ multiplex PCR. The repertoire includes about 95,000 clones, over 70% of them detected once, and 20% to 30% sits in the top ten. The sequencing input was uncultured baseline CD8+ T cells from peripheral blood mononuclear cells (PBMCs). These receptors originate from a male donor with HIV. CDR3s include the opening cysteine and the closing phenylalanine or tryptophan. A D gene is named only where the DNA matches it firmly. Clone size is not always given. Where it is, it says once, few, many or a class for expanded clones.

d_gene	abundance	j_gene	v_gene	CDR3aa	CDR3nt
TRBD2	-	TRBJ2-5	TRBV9	CASSAFDGSGGSETQYF	TGTGCCAGCAGCGCCTTCGACGGGAGCGGGGGGTCAGAGACCCAGTACTTC
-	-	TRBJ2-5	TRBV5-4	CASSSRQETQYF	TGTGCCAGCAGCAGTCGGCAAGAGACCCAGTACTTC
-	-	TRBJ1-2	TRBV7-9	CASSASGIPDYGYTF	TGTGCCAGCAGCGCCTCAGGGATACCTGACTATGGCTACACCTTC
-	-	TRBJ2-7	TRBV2	CASRPWTAPSYEQYF	TGTGCCAGCAGACCCTGGACAGCCCCCTCCTACGAGCAGTACTTC
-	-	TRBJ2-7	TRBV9	CASSVEQGYEQYF	TGTGCCAGCAGCGTAGAACAGGGATACGAGCAGTACTTC
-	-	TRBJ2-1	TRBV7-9	CASSATRAPYNEQFF	TGTGCCAGCAGCGCAACAAGAGCCCCCTACAATGAGCAGTTCTTC
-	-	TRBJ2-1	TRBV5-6	CASSLSPGPYQFF	TGTGCCAGCAGCTTGAGTCCAGGGCCTTATCAGTTCTTC
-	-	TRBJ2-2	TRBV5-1	CASSAKNTGELFF	TGCGCCAGCAGCGCTAAGAACACCGGGGAGCTGTTTTTT
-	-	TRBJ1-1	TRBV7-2	CASTTQWNTEAFF	TGTGCCAGCACCACCCAGTGGAACACTGAAGCTTTCTTT
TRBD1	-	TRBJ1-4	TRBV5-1	CASSLGTGGLATNEKLFF	TGCGCCAGCAGCTTGGGGACAGGGGGCCTTGCAACTAATGAAAAACTGTTTTTT
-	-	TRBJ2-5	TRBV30	CASETQYF	TGTGCCTCTGAGACCCAGTACTTC
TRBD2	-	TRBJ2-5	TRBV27	CASSLLAGGETQYF	TGTGCCAGCAGTTTATTAGCGGGGGGGGAGACCCAGTACTTC
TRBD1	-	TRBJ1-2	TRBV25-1	CASSENQGAQNYGYTF	TGTGCCAGCAGTGAAAATCAGGGGGCACAGAACTATGGCTACACCTTC
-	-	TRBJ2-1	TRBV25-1	CASSHSTVYNEQFF	TGTGCCAGCAGTCACTCGACAGTCTACAATGAGCAGTTCTTC
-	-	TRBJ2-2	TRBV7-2	CASSLSWGQTGELFF	TGTGCCAGCAGCTTGAGCTGGGGGCAAACCGGGGAGCTGTTTTTT
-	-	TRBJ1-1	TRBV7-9	CASSLALGNTEAFF	TGTGCCAGCAGCTTAGCCCTTGGGAACACTGAAGCTTTCTTT
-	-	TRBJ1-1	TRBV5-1	CASSLDWGGLNTEAFF	TGCGCCAGCAGCTTGGACTGGGGTGGGTTGAACACTGAAGCTTTCTTT
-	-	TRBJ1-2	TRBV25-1	CASSGAQVSYTF	TGTGCCAGCAGTGGGGCCCAGGTTAGCTACACCTTC
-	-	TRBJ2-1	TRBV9	CASSVASGASYNEQFF	TGTGCCAGCAGCGTAGCCTCAGGGGCCTCCTACAATGAGCAGTTCTTC
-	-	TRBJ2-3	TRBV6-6	CASSPRSDTQYF	TGTGCCAGCAGTCCTCGCTCGGATACGCAGTATTTT
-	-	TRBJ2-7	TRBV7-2	CASSSLRSSYEQYF	TGTGCCAGCAGCTCCCTTAGGAGCTCCTACGAGCAGTACTTC
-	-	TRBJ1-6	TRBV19	CATLRAGLSSYNSPLHF	TGTGCCACTCTCCGGGCAGGGTTAAGCTCCTATAATTCACCCCTCCACTTT
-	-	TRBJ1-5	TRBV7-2	CASSLDPNQPQHF	TGTGCCAGCAGCTTAGACCCCAATCAGCCCCAGCATTTT
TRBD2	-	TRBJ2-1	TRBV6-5	CASSYKGLAADNEQFF	TGTGCCAGCAGTTACAAAGGACTAGCGGCGGACAATGAGCAGTTCTTC
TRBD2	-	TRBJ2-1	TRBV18	CASSPGVAGGPREQFF	TGTGCCAGCTCCCCCGGGGTAGCGGGGGGGCCACGAGAGCAGTTCTTC
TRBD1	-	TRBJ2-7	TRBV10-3	CAISVNRGGEQYF	TGTGCCATCAGTGTTAACAGGGGTGGGGAGCAGTACTTC
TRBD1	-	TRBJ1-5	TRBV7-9	CASSRTGDGNQPQHF	TGTGCCAGCAGCCGGACAGGGGATGGCAATCAGCCCCAGCATTTT
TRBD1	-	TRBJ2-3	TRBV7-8	CASSSGTGGTDTQYF	TGTGCCAGCAGCTCCGGGACAGGGGGCACAGATACGCAGTATTTT
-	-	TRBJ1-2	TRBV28	CASSTGYNGYTF	TGTGCCAGCAGCACAGGGTATAATGGCTACACCTTC
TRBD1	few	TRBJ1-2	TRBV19	CASRRNSGTGVFYGYTF	TGTGCCAGTAGGCGTAACAGCGGGACAGGGGTATTCTATGGCTACACCTTC
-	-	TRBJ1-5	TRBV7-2	CASSLRREGGNQPQHF	TGTGCCAGCAGCTTAAGAAGGGAAGGGGGCAATCAGCCCCAGCATTTT
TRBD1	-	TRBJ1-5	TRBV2	CASSVLRQGAGGNQPQHF	TGTGCCAGCAGTGTTTTGAGACAGGGGGCAGGGGGCAATCAGCCCCAGCATTTT
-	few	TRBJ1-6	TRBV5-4	CASSLGKGRNSPLHF	TGTGCCAGCAGCTTGGGTAAAGGAAGGAATTCACCCCTCCACTTT
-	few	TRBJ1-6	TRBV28	CASSSTNSPLHF	TGTGCCAGCAGTTCCACTAATTCACCCCTCCACTTT
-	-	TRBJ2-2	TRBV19	CASSADSSTGELFF	TGTGCCAGTAGTGCGGACAGTTCGACCGGGGAGCTGTTTTTT
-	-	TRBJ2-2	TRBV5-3	CARSLAWGCGNTGELFF	TGTGCCAGAAGCTTGGCGTGGGGTTGTGGGAACACCGGGGAGCTGTTTTTT
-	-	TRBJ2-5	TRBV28	CASRLGPPQETQYF	TGTGCCAGCAGGTTGGGTCCCCCCCAAGAGACCCAGTACTTC
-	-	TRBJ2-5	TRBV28	CASSLQETQYF	TGTGCCAGCAGTCTTCAAGAGACCCAGTACTTC
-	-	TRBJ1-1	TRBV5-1	CASSNRGGTEAFF	TGCGCCAGCAGCAACCGGGGAGGCACTGAAGCTTTCTTT
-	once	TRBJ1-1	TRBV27	CASSPLGGGTEAFF	TGTGCCAGCAGTCCCTTGGGGGGCGGCACTGAAGCTTTCTTT
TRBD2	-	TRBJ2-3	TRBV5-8	CASSFQGLGTDTQYF	TGTGCCAGCAGCTTCCAAGGACTAGGCACAGATACGCAGTATTTT
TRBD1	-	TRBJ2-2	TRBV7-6	CASSSGTGGSGELFF	TGTGCCAGCAGCTCAGGGACAGGAGGTTCCGGGGAGCTGTTTTTT
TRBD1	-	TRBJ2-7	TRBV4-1	CASSQPTGGSYEQYF	TGCGCCAGCAGCCAACCTACAGGGGGTTCCTACGAGCAGTACTTC
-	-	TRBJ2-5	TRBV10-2	CASSRQETQYF	TGCGCCAGCAGTCGCCAAGAGACCCAGTACTTC
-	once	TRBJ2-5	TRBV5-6	CASSFDSGGRETQYF	TGTGCCAGCAGCTTTGATTCGGGGGGCCGAGAGACCCAGTACTTC
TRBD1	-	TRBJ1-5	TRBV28	CASSPAGGINQPQHF	TGTGCCAGCAGCCCGGCAGGGGGTATTAATCAGCCCCAGCATTTT